This T cell receptor (beta chain) was recorded in a study of blood T cell repertoires in COVID-19. Study at large: Italy, Spain and the United States were the sources of the convalescent and acute COVID-19 samples. T cells, B-cell-depleted T cells, or PBMCs provided the cDNA or gDNA that served as material.

In the original processing: Amplification from reference gene primers served as the basis for estimated nucleated cell counts. Libraries were prepared by immunoSEQ multiplex PCR; TCRdb keeps only in-frame clonotypes and omits some of them. For V, J and clone size, that table is used; D and trimming come from the DNA. The sample has 70,000 or so clones; about 80% are singletons. CDR1 is MNHNY and CDR2 is SVGAGI in the germline V gene (reference sequence). The V gene end was trimmed by 8 bases and the J gene end by 6 bases; junction bases not matched to a gene: 5. The CDR3 loop spans 12 amino acids. This sequence was found in a woman aged 55-69 years with acute or convalescent COVID-19. The J gene is TRBJ2-7, the V gene TRBV6-6; TRBD1 aligns across 9 bases. The sample consisted of peripheral blood. CDR3 amino acids: CASRDREGEQYF. The CDR3 coding sequence is TGTGCCAGCCGGGACAGGGAAGGCGAGCAGTACTTC.